This T cell receptor beta chain was documented in a study of T-cell reconstitution after alpha-beta-depleted transplantation in children. Study results and caveats: Diversity and T-cell counts at one year after transplant derived mostly from new T cells. Several hundred rapidly expanded clones from non-depleted graft cells reportedly supplied alpha-beta T cells about two months post-transplant. Day-60 TCRbeta diversity that was high in some patients was derived from surviving recipient T cells and thymic progenitors.

This clonotype was detected a few times. Antigen unknown. It was with unique molecular identifiers that the TCRbeta library was prepared. TCRdb ran MiXCR on the PCR reads and lists one entry per CDR3 protein. The sample yields around 700,000 distinct CDR3 sequences, under 15% seen once. The sequenced sample was PBMCs, obtained before TCRalphabeta/CD19-depleted stem cell transplant. This clonotype originated in a girl aged 2 to 9 with congenital amegakaryocytic thrombocytopenia, due to receive a stem cell transplant.

Written as DNA, the CDR3 is TGTGCCAGCAGCTTACTTATAAGGCCTAGCGGGACACGGGAGACCCAGTACTTC. Protein sequence: CASSLLIRPSGTRETQYF. The chain carries TRBV7-8 and TRBJ2-5; TRBD2 agrees at 9 bases. Trimming removed 2 bases from V and 5 bases from J; junction bases left unmatched: 15. The CDR3 has 18 residues. CDR1 is SGHVS and CDR2 is FQNEAQ in the germline V gene.